This TCR beta chain was identified during a study of early T cells in non-severe SARS-CoV-2 infection. Study details: Chains were not paired, and sequencing was done on bulk RNA from unsorted whole blood. Study-level findings and limits: Matching with VDJdb favored anti-spike CD8 responses (missing private and CD4 specificities).

This clonotype was detected many times. As yet, its antigen is unknown. Unique molecular identifiers (one per individual cDNA molecule) were attached. TCRdb reanalysed the 5' RACE reads using MiXCR and keeps one entry per CDR3 protein. In the table there are roughly 40,000 distinct CDR3 sequences, 4.7% of which are singletons. The sequence came from an adult who was a healthcare worker with PCR-confirmed SARS-CoV-2 infection or an uninfected control (not recorded which). The specimen sequenced was whole blood.

DNA of the CDR3: TGTGCCACTCGGGACAGGGGAGGAGAGACCCAGTACTTC. It specifies CATRDRGGETQYF. This chain links TRBV19 with TRBJ2-5, with 10 bases lining up with TRBD1. This CDR3 spans 13 amino acids. Germline CDR1 LNHDA, CDR2 SQIVND (reference sequence). Losses at the gene ends were 10 bases for V and 4 bases for J; bases not matched to a gene: 6.